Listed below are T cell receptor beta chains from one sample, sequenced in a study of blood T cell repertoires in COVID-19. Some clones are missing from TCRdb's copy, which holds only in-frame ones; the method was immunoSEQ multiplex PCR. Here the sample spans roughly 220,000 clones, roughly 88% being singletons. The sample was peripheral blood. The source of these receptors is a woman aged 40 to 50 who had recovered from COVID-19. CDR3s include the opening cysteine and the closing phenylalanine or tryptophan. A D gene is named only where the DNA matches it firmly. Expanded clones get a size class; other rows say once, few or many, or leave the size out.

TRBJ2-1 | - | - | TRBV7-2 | CASSLVGGVTYNEQFF | TGTGCCAGCAGCTTAGTGGGGGGAGTAACCTACAATGAGCAGTTCTTC
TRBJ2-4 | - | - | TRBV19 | CASSIDPGSGIQYF | TGTGCCAGTAGTATAGATCCAGGGTCCGGCATTCAGTACTTC
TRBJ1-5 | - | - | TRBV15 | CATSRDVSGSGQPQHF | TGTGCCACCAGCAGAGATGTATCAGGGTCGGGTCAGCCCCAGCATTTT
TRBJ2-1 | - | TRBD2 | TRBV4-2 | CASSQIELAGFPFF | TGTGCCAGCAGCCAGATTGAACTAGCGGGGTTTCCGTTCTTC
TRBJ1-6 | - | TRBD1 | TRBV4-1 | CASSQDFGTVNSPLHF | TGCGCCAGCAGCCAAGATTTTGGGACAGTTAATTCACCCCTCCACTTT
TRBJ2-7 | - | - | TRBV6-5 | CASSYSGAYEQYF | TGTGCCAGCAGTTACTCAGGGGCCTACGAGCAGTACTTC
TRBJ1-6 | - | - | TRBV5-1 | CASSFNTDPRWRSPLHF | TGCGCCAGCAGCTTCAACACGGACCCGCGATGGAGGTCACCCCTCCACTTT
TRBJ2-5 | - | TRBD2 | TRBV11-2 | CASSLWVGGGAKETQYF | TGTGCCAGCAGCTTGTGGGTCGGCGGGGGGGCAAAAGAGACCCAGTACTTC
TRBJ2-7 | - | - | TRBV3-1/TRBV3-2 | CASSQDIEGLNKHF | TGTGCCAGCAGCCAAGATATCGAGGGCCTAAATAAGCACTTC
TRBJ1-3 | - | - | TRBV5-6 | CASSQIDLWTGDTIYF | TGTGCCAGCAGCCAGATCGACTTATGGACCGGGGACACCATATATTTT
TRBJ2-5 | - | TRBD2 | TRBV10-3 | CASTSGIEGETQYF | TGTGCCAGCACGAGCGGGATCGAGGGGGAGACCCAGTACTTC
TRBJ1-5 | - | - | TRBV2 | CASRPGFLDNQPQHF | TGTGCCAGCAGACCGGGGTTTTTGGACAATCAGCCCCAGCATTTT
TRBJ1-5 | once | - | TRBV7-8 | CASSSRSGGNQPQHF | TGTGCCAGCAGCTCTAGGTCCGGGGGTAATCAGCCCCAGCATTTT
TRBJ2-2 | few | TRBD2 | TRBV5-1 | CASSLLAGDTGELFF | TGCGCCAGCAGCTTACTAGCGGGGGACACCGGGGAGCTGTTTTTT
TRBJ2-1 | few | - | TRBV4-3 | CASSQDGWQGEQFF | TGCGCCAGCAGCCAAGATGGTTGGCAGGGAGAGCAGTTCTTC
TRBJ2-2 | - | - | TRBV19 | CASNIPRHNTGELFF | TGTGCCAGTAACATCCCCAGACATAACACCGGGGAGCTGTTTTTT
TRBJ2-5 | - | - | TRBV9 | CASSAGWGQATQYF | TGTGCCAGCAGCGCTGGGTGGGGGCAAGCGACCCAGTACTTC
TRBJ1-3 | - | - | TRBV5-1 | CASSLTGNGNTIYF | TGCGCCAGCAGCTTGACAGGGAATGGAAACACCATATATTTT